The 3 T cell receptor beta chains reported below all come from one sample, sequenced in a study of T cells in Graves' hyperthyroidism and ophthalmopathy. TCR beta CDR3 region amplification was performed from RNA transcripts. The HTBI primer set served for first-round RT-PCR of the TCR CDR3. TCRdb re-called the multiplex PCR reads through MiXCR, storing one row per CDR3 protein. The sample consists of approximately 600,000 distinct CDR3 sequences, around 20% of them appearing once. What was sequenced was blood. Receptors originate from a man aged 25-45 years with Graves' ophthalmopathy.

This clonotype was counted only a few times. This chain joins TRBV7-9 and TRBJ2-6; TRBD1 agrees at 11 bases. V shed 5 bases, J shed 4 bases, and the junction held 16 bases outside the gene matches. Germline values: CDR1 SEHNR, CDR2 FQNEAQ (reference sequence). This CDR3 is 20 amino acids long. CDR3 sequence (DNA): TGTGCCAGCAGCAAATTAGACTTGGACAGGGGGCTGGCCGGGGCCAACGTCCTGACTTTC. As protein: CASSKLDLDRGLAGANVLTF.

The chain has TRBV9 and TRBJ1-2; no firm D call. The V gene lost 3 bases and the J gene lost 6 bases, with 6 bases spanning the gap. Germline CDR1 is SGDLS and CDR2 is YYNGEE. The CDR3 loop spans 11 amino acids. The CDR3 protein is CASSAFDGYTF. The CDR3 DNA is TGTGCCAGCAGCGCATTCGATGGCTACACCTTC.

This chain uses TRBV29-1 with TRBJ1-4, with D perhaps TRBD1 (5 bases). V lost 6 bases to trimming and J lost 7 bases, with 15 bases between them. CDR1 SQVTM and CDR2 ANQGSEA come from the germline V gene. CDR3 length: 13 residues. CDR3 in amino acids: CSVLWGRGEKLFF. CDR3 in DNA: TGCAGCGTGTTGTGGGGGAGGGGTGAAAAACTGTTTTTT.